This TCR beta chain was observed in a study of cytomegalovirus exposure and HLA in healthy donors. Study-wide background: Unique TCR beta sequences numbering about 100 million came from 150 million to 200 million T cells in an earlier analysis. Findings and caveats of the study: CMV serostatus was the only recorded immune exposure for donors. A later analysis associated 16,951 TCR beta sequences with HLA alleles at a 0.05 false discovery rate.

The junction had 10 bases not matched to a gene; V was cut back by 1 base and J by 5 bases. The germline CDR1 and CDR2 sequences are SGHVS and FNYEAQ. The CDR3 extends over 17 amino acids. Turning to this clone: As yet, its antigen is unknown.

The PCR was carried out with 60 Vbeta primers and 13 Jbeta primers. The method was immunoSEQ multiplex PCR; TCRdb's version includes in-frame clones alone and lacks a portion of them. This sample has more than 110,000 clones, with around 80% found just once. The chain links TRBV7-6 to TRBJ2-5; 10 positions agree with TRBD1. The sample was PBMCs. This receptor was obtained from a man between 35 and 55 years old in good health and CMV-seropositive. CDR3 nucleotide sequence: TGTGCCAGCAGCTTAGTTGGCTGGGGACAGGGGATGGAGACCCAGTACTTC. Its protein is CASSLVGWGQGMETQYF.